This TCR beta chain appears in the sequencing data of a study of T-cell reconstitution after alpha-beta-depleted transplantation in children. This clonotype came up many times. The antigen is not known. The junction does not match germline at one end; this may be a read error. Unique molecular identifiers were incorporated during preparation of the TCRbeta library. TCRdb reanalysed the PCR reads using MiXCR and keeps one entry per CDR3 protein. Among hundreds of thousands of distinct CDR3 sequences listed, over 10% were seen once. Germline-derived CDR1 and CDR2 are MDHEN and SYDVKM. The CDR3 loop spans 11 amino acids. Findings and limits, study-wide: At the one-year point after transplant, T-cell counts and TCRbeta diversity were found to come mostly from T cells that had been newly produced. At day 60, the high TCRbeta diversity found in some patients originated from recipient T cells and thymic progenitors that had survived. The study reportedly traced alpha-beta T cells about two months after transplant to several hundred expanded graft clones.

This receptor was identified in a girl aged 2-10 years with congenital amegakaryocytic thrombocytopenia, due to receive a stem cell transplant. This chain joins TRBV28 and TRBJ2-5, with unresolved D. The sample was PBMCs, taken before TCRalphabeta/CD19-depleted stem cell transplant. CDR3 loop: CASRRFYGLDF. In DNA form, the CDR3 reads TGTGCCAGCAGGCGTTTTTACGGTCTGGACTTC.